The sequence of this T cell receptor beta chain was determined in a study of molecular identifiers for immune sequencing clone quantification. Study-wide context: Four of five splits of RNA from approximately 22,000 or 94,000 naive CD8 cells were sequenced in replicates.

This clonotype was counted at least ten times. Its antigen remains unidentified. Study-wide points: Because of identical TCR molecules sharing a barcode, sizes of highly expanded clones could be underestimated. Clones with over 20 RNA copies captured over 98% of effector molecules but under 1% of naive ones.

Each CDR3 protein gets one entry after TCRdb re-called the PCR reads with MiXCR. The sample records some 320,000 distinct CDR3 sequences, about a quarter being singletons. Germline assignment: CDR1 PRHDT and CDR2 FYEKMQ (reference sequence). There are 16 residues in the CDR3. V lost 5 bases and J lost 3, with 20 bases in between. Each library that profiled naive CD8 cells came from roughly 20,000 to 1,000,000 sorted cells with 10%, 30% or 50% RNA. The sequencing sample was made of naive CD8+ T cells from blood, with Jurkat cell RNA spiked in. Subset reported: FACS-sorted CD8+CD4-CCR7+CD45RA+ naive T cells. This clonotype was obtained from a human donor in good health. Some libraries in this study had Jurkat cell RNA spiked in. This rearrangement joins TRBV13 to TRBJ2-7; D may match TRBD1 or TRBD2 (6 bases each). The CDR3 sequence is CASSNTGLAAHYEQYF. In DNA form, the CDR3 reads TGTGCCAGCAGCAATACAGGGTTAGCGGCCCACTACGAGCAGTACTTC.